These 14 T cell receptor beta chains originate from one sample sequenced in a study of cytomegalovirus exposure and HLA in healthy donors. PCR used 60 Vbeta primers and 13 Jbeta primers. Sequencing used immunoSEQ multiplex PCR; TCRdb keeps in-frame clones, though not all of them. Among approximately 100,000 clones listed, 75% to 80% were seen once. The sequencing sample was made of PBMCs. The receptors stem from a woman aged 40 to 50 in good health and CMV-seropositive.

V and J are TRBV13 and TRBJ1-4; maybe TRBD1 (5 bases). CDR1 and CDR2 (germline): PRHDT, FYEKMQ (reference sequence). CDR3 length: 14 residues. The ends were cut back, 5 bases at V and 4 bases at J, with 11 bases in the middle. CDR3 amino acids: CASSLRVVNEKLFF. CDR3 DNA sequence: TGTGCCAGCAGCCTCAGGGTCGTTAATGAAAAACTGTTTTTT. The variable domain in full, completed from reference TRBV13 and TRBJ1-4, reads AAGVIQSPRHLIKEKRETATLKCYPIPRHDTVYWYQQGPGQDPQFLISFYEKMQSDKGSIPDRFSAQQFSDYHSELNMSSLELGDSALYFCASSLRVVNEKLFFGSGTQLSVL.

The chain uses TRBV30 and TRBJ1-2; possible D gene TRBD1, 6 bases. Between the trimmed V and J ends, which lost 0 bases and 5 bases, there was a span of 13 bases. Germline CDR1 and CDR2: GTSNPN and SVGIG (reference sequence). This CDR3 is built from 14 residues. CDR3 residues: CAWSVLQGRYGYTF. The CDR3 DNA is TGTGCCTGGAGTGTCCTACAGGGTCGATATGGCTACACCTTC.

The CDR3 sequence: CASSWTGIDGYTF. For the CDR3, the DNA is TGCGCCAGCAGCTGGACAGGGATCGATGGCTACACCTTC. The chain joins TRBV5-1 to TRBJ1-2; 8 bases agree with TRBD1. Trimming removed 3 bases from V and 6 bases from J; junction bases left unmatched: 4. The CDR3 sequence is 13 residues long. In germline, CDR1 is SGHRS, CDR2 YFSETQ. Filled out from reference TRBV5-1 and TRBJ1-2, the complete variable domain reads KAGVTQTPRYLIKTRGQQVTLSCSPISGHRSVSWYQQTPGQGLQFLFEYFSETQRNKGNFPGRFSGRQFSNSRSEMNVSTLELGDSALYLCASSWTGIDGYTFGSGTRLTVV.

This rearrangement joins TRBV30 to TRBJ2-1; 8 nucleotides match TRBD2. V lost 3 bases and J lost 3; bases outside the gene matches: 7. The germline V gene encodes CDR1 GTSNPN and CDR2 SVGIG (reference sequence). This CDR3 contains 15 residues. This CDR3 is CAWSSGGAYYNEQFF. CDR3 coding DNA: TGTGCCTGGAGCTCCGGGGGGGCCTACTACAATGAGCAGTTCTTC.

The gene calls are TRBV10-2 and TRBJ2-2, with 12 bases matching TRBD2. The CDR3 has 15 amino acids. Trimming took 6 bases from V and 4 from J; bases not matched to a gene: 3. The V gene's germline CDR1 is WSHSY and CDR2 SAAADI. As DNA, the CDR3 is TGCGCCAGCAGAGAACTAGCGGGGGGCACCGGGGAGCTGTTTTTT. Translated: CASRELAGGTGELFF.

The chain has TRBV5-6 and TRBJ2-7, with D perhaps matching TRBD2 (7 bases). V was trimmed by 0 bases and J by 7 bases, leaving 17 bases between them. Germline CDR1 reads SGHDT; CDR2 reads YYEEEE. This CDR3 comprises 15 residues. The CDR3 nucleotides read TGTGCCAGCAGCTTGGTAGGGGGGGGTTGGGGGGAGCAGTACTTC. Its translation: CASSLVGGGWGEQYF. Using reference TRBV5-6 and TRBJ2-7 for the parts outside the CDR3, the full variable domain is DAGVTQSPTHLIKTRGQQVTLRCSPKSGHDTVSWYQQALGQGPQFIFQYYEEEERQRGNFPDRFSGHQFPNYSSELNVNALLLGDSALYLCASSLVGGGWGEQYFGPGTRLTVT.

V usage is TRBV5-1 and J usage is TRBJ2-1; TRBD2 matches 13 bases. The CDR3 runs 14 residues. Trimming at V came to 4 bases and at J to 11 bases, leaving 6 bases not matched to a gene. CDR1 is SGHRS, CDR2 YFSETQ, per germline. CDR3: CASSPGLAGLQQFF. DNA for the CDR3: TGCGCCAGCAGCCCGGGACTAGCGGGGCTACAGCAGTTCTTC.

The chain is built from TRBV27 and TRBJ1-5; a weak D match, TRBD1 (6 bases). CDR3 length equals 18 residues. Germline V gene lookup returns CDR1 MNHEY and CDR2 SMNVEV (reference sequence). V lost 2 bases and J lost 2, with 19 bases in between. Here the CDR3 reads CASSLEGPGVIRNQPQHF. Here the CDR3 DNA reads TGTGCCAGCAGTTTAGAGGGCCCAGGGGTAATTCGCAATCAGCCCCAGCATTTT.

This CDR3 reads CASSPQGLDYGYTF. In DNA form, the CDR3 reads TGTGCCAGCTCACCCCAGGGGTTGGACTATGGCTACACCTTC. The chain is built from TRBV18 and TRBJ1-2, with TRBD1 as a possible D gene (6 bases). Germline lookup yields CDR1 KGHSH and CDR2 LQKENI. Trimming left V 3 bases short and J 3 bases short, with 11 bases between. The CDR3 spans 14 residues. Looking up the rest from reference TRBV18 and TRBJ1-2 gives the full variable domain: NAGVMQNPRHLVRRRGQEARLRCSPMKGHSHVYWYRQLPEEGLKFMVYLQKENIIDESGMPKERFSAEFPKEGPSILRIQQVVRGDSAAYFCASSPQGLDYGYTFGSGTRLTVV.

Comment on this clone: Germline is not matched at one junction end, which may reflect a read error. The genes are TRBV25-1 and TRBJ1-1; D perhaps matches TRBD1 (5 bases). CDR3 length: 13 amino acids. The germline V gene encodes CDR1 MGHDK and CDR2 SYGVNS. CDR3 residues: CASSESSRAEAFF. As DNA, the CDR3 is TGTGCCAGCAGCGAATCATCCAGGGCTGAAGCTTTCTTT.

The genes are TRBV27 and TRBJ1-4; 9 bases fit TRBD1. The length of the CDR3 is 18 residues. J gave up 0 bases and V 5 bases, and 10 bases lay outside the gene matches. Germline CDR1 MNHEY, CDR2 SMNVEV (reference sequence). The CDR3 bases are TGTGCCAGCAGTCTCTCCGGGACAGGGTCTGCAACTAATGAAAAACTGTTTTTT. It yields the protein CASSLSGTGSATNEKLFF.

V gene TRBV6-5 combines with J gene TRBJ1-2; 8 bases match TRBD1. V lost 6 bases to trimming and J lost 3 bases; unmatched junction nucleotides: 3. This CDR3 has 13 amino acids. Germline V lookup: CDR1 MNHEY, CDR2 SVGAGI. The CDR3 region is CASSKDRDYGYTF. The CDR3, as DNA: TGTGCCAGCAGCAAGGACAGGGACTATGGCTACACCTTC.

The rearrangement links TRBV6-4 to TRBJ2-3; D might be TRBD1 (6 bases). Looked up from germline, CDR1 is MRHNA and CDR2 is SNTAGT. V gave up 4 bases and J gave up 2 bases, with 10 bases separating them. The CDR3 totals 14 residues. CDR3: CASSGTVATDTQYF. In DNA, the CDR3 is TGTGCCAGCAGTGGGACAGTAGCCACAGATACGCAGTATTTT.

V usage is TRBV14 and J usage is TRBJ1-1; D remains ambiguous. CDR1 and CDR2 (germline): SGHDN, FVKESK. This CDR3 has 14 amino acids. Trimming removed 1 base at V and 5 bases at J, with 11 bases between. This CDR3 reads CASSQGGYRTEAFF. The CDR3 bases are TGTGCCAGCAGCCAAGGAGGTTATCGTACTGAAGCTTTCTTT.